A single T cell receptor (beta chain) is shown here with its context. Its antigen is not yet known. Base qualities are not provided; no much larger clone lies one nucleotide away. This entry comes from a study of cytomegalovirus exposure and HLA in healthy donors (dated by TCRdb to about 2017). Regarding the research as a whole: In an earlier analysis of about 560 of the donors, 250 to 350 Gb of sequence data and 100 million or so unique TCR beta sequences from about 179 million T cells were reported. Donor age, sex, ethnicity and CMV serostatus were compiled alongside the repertoire data. An earlier analysis of around 540 of the donors applied high-throughput TCR beta sequencing to assess whether each TCR beta V gene segment acted as functional or pseudogenic. To predict cytomegalovirus infection status, the study brought together high-throughput TCR immunosequencing, statistical association of individual TCRs with disease status, and machine learning. The study aimed to test whether signatures of past pathogen exposure could be identified by cataloging public T cell receptors. Of the approximately 400 genotyped donors, less than 90% were placed in the genetic ancestry cluster associated with self-reported Caucasian donors. An early release covering roughly 640 HLA-typed donors comprised around 300 gigabases of sequencing data and some 79 million unique TCR sequences. Class I and class II HLA loci were covered by the typing at four-digit resolution. The study used immunosequencing to profile the T cell repertoires of more than 650 subjects and linked those repertoires to cytomegalovirus serostatus. A later analysis re-analyzed previously published TCR beta repertoires from approximately 670 donors and added high-resolution HLA genotyping to study TCR occurrence patterns. All discovery cohort repertoires had been generated using a single sequencing platform. Rather than drawing on any new phenotypic data, the later analysis identified candidate immune exposures from TCR beta sequences and the way those sequences occurred across donors. A separate validation cohort of approximately 130 different subjects was used in addition to the approximately 670-subject first cohort. A later genetic analysis took genome-wide SNP genotypes for about 55% of the roughly 700 donors and used that subset as a discovery cohort. Four or five DR-DQ haplotypes were handled as single units for association and clustering because linkage in the cohort was strong. Typing coverage varied by locus: roughly 620-630 donors for A, B, C, DRB1 and DQB1; approximately 500 for DQA1; some 610 for DPA1; 400 to 480 for DPB1. Among 350 to 400 genotyped donors of the cohort, an average of approximately 250,000 unique TCR beta nucleotide sequences were sequenced per donor, around 20% of them non-productive. Points the paper makes about the study in general: Sequencing depth was assumed to be roughly uniform across donors in the presence/absence analyses, though that assumption may not hold. The authors suggested that the approach could potentially be extended to other disease states and immunological phenotypes. Because some donors lacked HLA typing at each locus, the association tests relied only on the typed subset. Correlated functional status among segregating V segments might reflect linkage disequilibrium, but an unknown experimental factor could not be ruled out. In a later analysis, most CMV-associated TCR beta chains were found to appear HLA-restricted, with HLA associations seemingly driven largely by CMV exposure. A group of highly shared sequence variants was considered likely to be a technical artifact of the sequencing pipeline. Compared with equally common non-associated chains, HLA-associated TCR beta chains in a later analysis were more clonally expanded and had lower generation probabilities. A further reported finding was that TCR beta sequences accurately predicted the HLA-A and HLA-B alleles for most subjects in the first cohort. A later genetic analysis associated a missense DCLRE1C variant with V-gene and J-gene trimming of TCR beta chains, and an independent cohort replicated the association. In a later analysis, several top co-occurrence clusters were reported to appear linked to parvovirus B19, influenza, CMV and Epstein-Barr virus. When HLA alleles, especially DR and DQ, strongly co-occurred, attributing TCR associations to individual alleles was difficult. The only immune exposure information available for the cohort was CMV serostatus. The earlier analysis of approximately 540 of the donors excluded about 16 rarely observed V segments, including chromosome 9 orphons, because counts were too low. A later genetic analysis reported fewer N-insertions in productive TCRs among donors in an Asian-associated ancestry cluster than the roughly 700-donor mean. Across donors, most TCR sequences were observed very rarely, whereas some public TCRs were present in many individuals. In vitro tests confirmed that a few of the cytomegalovirus-associated TCR beta chains recognize cytomegalovirus antigens. A later analysis found that TCR association rates varied across HLA loci, with DRB1 alleles showing the most associated TCRs and HLA-C alleles the fewest. A total of 150 to 200 TCR beta chains were listed by the study as associated with cytomegalovirus. Only TCR beta chains were sequenced in this cohort, and the absence of alpha or paired-chain data limited detectable features. The classifier was reported to diagnose cytomegalovirus status with high specificity and sensitivity in both the original and validation cohorts. Some IMGT-functional V segments, including TRBV6-2 and TRBV6-3, could not be told apart with the 87-base-pair reads, so those segments were excluded. Specific HLA alleles were associated with 15,000 to 20,000 TCR beta sequences at a false discovery rate of 0.05 in a later analysis. An earlier analysis of 450 to 750 of the donors showed that most TCR beta V segments appeared in productive rearrangements either about 90% or about 30% of the time, which broadly matched IMGT annotations.

The germline V gene gives CDR1 as SGHRS and CDR2 as YFSETQ. V drops 5 bases and J drops 3 bases, leaving 13 bases in between. Spanning cysteine to phenylalanine, the CDR3 consists of 14 amino acids. Just CDR3 DNA is preserved here, 42 bases in frame from base 1. In total, roughly 710 healthy bone marrow donors made up the cohort. At the time of sampling, every cohort member was nominally healthy, though immune exposures that went unrecorded were likely present. The donor was CMV seronegative and belonged to the group of 350 to 400 seronegative cohort members. A peripheral blood sample was provided by each donor, and peripheral blood mononuclear cells were used for TCR beta sequencing. Genomic DNA was extracted from the blood cell samples with the Qiagen DNeasy Blood Extraction Kit. To prepare the library, the immunoSEQ multiplex PCR assay was applied. The multiplex PCR relied on a mix of 60 forward primers for TCR Vbeta segments and 13 reverse primers for TCR Jbeta segments. The CDR3 region of rearranged TCR beta genes was amplified from genomic DNA with a multiplex PCR assay. The amplified TCR beta libraries were sequenced on the Illumina HiSeq System as 87-base-pair reads. On the study's bioinformatics: In a later analysis, approximately 74 million unique TCR beta chains were counted across the 666 repertoires, and roughly 11 million of these chains were shared by at least two donors. A nearest-neighbor algorithm error-corrected the raw reads and collapsed the reads into unique sequences, merging closely related sequences to remove PCR and sequencing errors. V, D and J gene segments were assigned by aligning CDR3 sequences to IMGT reference sequences. For a sequence to be retained, at least a six-nucleotide match to both a V gene segment and a J gene segment was required. Rearrangements were called productive when the CDR3 lacked stop codons and stayed in frame with V and J; all others were non-productive. Following IMGT convention, CDR3 was defined as the stretch from the second conserved V-encoded cysteine up to the conserved J-encoded phenylalanine. Sequences without an unambiguous match to a single V gene segment were excluded from the earlier analysis of 450 to 650 of the donors. In an earlier analysis of 450 to 750 of the donors, a V segment was called functional when productive rearrangements were above 56.7%, and segregating when the standard deviation between donors exceeded 5%. A statistical classification framework was built to diagnose cytomegalovirus status from the catalog of TCR beta chain sequences. A later analysis assigned V and J genes by comparing TCR nucleotide sequences with IMGT/GENE-DB human TR gene sequences. Using the TCRdist pipeline, a later analysis assigned CDR3 sequences along with most-parsimonious VDJ recombination scenarios. In a later analysis, every TCR beta chain was defined by the combination of its CDR3 amino acid sequence and its V-gene family, and reads without a unique V-gene family were dropped. To address suspected cross-contamination and a sequencing artifact, a later analysis removed under 600 highly shared, low-generation-probability nucleotide sequences. In a later analysis, a clonal expansion index was calculated for each public chain from normalized within-repertoire ranks of inferred template counts. Generation probabilities in a later analysis came from a VDJ recombination model fitted to out-of-frame rearrangements, and those results were checked against IGoR. In a later analysis, hypergeometric tests were used to score TCR-TCR, TCR-HLA and TCR-CMV co-occurrence, with a repertoire-size bias correction applied to TCR pairs. A later analysis estimated false discovery rates by permuting HLA or CMV assignments 20 times. A later analysis grouped co-occurring TCRs with DBSCAN, adding TCRdist sequence similarity when clustering within HLA-allele-positive subsets. For co-occurrence clustering, repertoires with fewer than 30,000 or more than 120,000 public chains were excluded, along with about five repertoires with anomalous nucleotide sharing. The source is immuneACCESS, and TCRdb retained only in-frame sequences with V and J called. Part of the clones is not carried over; for the studies checked, unresolved V genes explain less than half of this, and the remainder is unexplained. V, J and clone size derive from that table, while D and trimming were established from the DNA sequence. This sample is represented by around 98,000 clones; about 81% of them were singletons. The ten largest clonotypes hold 1.4% of the sample.

Recombination connected TRBV5-1 to TRBJ2-3, with the D gene uncertain. Sequenced: PBMCs. The sequence was collected from a man between 40 and 49 years old in good health and CMV-seronegative. CDR3 reads: CASSLALVTDTQYF. The DNA sequence follows: TGCGCCAGCAGTCTGGCGCTAGTTACAGATACGCAGTATTTT.